Listed below are T cell receptor beta chains from one sample, sequenced in a study of CD8+CD57+ T cells in acquired aplastic anemia. TCRdb reprocessed the reads via MiXCR and lists one record per CDR3 protein. The sample consists of some 200,000 distinct CDR3 sequences, roughly 50% of them appearing once. Sequenced material: sorted CD4+, CD8+, or CD8+CD57+ T cells (not recorded which) from PBMCs. These receptors originate from a human donor with aplastic anemia. Each CDR3 is given with its conserved first and last residue. Fields, in order: D gene, clone size, CDR3 length, V gene, J gene, CDR3 protein, CDR3 DNA. The D gene is left open where the match is weak. A clone size is listed for some rows: how often the clone was seen (once, few, many), or a class if it is expanded.

D gene: .; clone size: .; CDR3 length: 14; V gene: TRBV2; J gene: TRBJ1-1; CDR3 protein: CASSSKDRRNEAFF; CDR3 DNA: TGTGCCAGCAGTTCAAAGGACAGACGAAATGAAGCTTTCTTT
D gene: TRBD2; clone size: .; CDR3 length: 15; V gene: TRBV2; J gene: TRBJ2-3; CDR3 protein: CASSEGRGVTGTQYF; CDR3 DNA: TGTGCCAGCAGTGAAGGGCGGGGGGTTACAGGTACGCAGTATTTT
D gene: .; clone size: .; CDR3 length: 13; V gene: TRBV2; J gene: TRBJ2-3; CDR3 protein: CASMGFGTDTQYF; CDR3 DNA: TGTGCCAGCATGGGATTCGGCACAGATACGCAGTATTTT
D gene: TRBD1; clone size: .; CDR3 length: 13; V gene: TRBV3-1; J gene: TRBJ1-5; CDR3 protein: CASSQDQEGGWHF; CDR3 DNA: TGTGCCAGCAGCCAAGATCAGGAAGGGGGCTGGCATTTT
D gene: .; clone size: .; CDR3 length: 14; V gene: TRBV10-3; J gene: TRBJ2-7; CDR3 protein: CAIRNSGYSYEQYF; CDR3 DNA: TGTGCCATCAGGAACTCGGGTTACTCCTACGAGCAGTACTTC
D gene: TRBD1; clone size: many; CDR3 length: 14; V gene: TRBV6-5; J gene: TRBJ1-2; CDR3 protein: CASKGTGELRGYTF; CDR3 DNA: TGTGCCAGCAAAGGGACAGGGGAACTACGGGGCTACACCTTC
D gene: .; clone size: many; CDR3 length: 15; V gene: TRBV6-1; J gene: TRBJ1-4; CDR3 protein: CASKRSSVFDEKLFF; CDR3 DNA: TGTGCCAGCAAGCGTTCGTCGGTGTTCGATGAAAAACTGTTTTTT
D gene: .; clone size: many; CDR3 length: 15; V gene: TRBV19; J gene: TRBJ2-3; CDR3 protein: CASRPAGRGTDTQYF; CDR3 DNA: TGTGCCAGTAGACCCGCCGGTAGGGGCACAGATACGCAGTATTTT
D gene: .; clone size: .; CDR3 length: 13; V gene: TRBV15; J gene: TRBJ2-5; CDR3 protein: CATSRGPKGTQYF; CDR3 DNA: TGTGCCACCAGCAGAGGGCCCAAGGGGACCCAGTACTTC
D gene: TRBD1; clone size: many; CDR3 length: 15; V gene: TRBV20-1; J gene: TRBJ2-1; CDR3 protein: CSALLRDRVNNEQFF; CDR3 DNA: TGCAGTGCTTTACTCCGGGACAGGGTTAACAATGAGCAGTTCTTC
D gene: .; clone size: .; CDR3 length: 14; V gene: TRBV9; J gene: TRBJ2-7; CDR3 protein: CASTDRGGSYEQYF; CDR3 DNA: TGTGCCAGCACCGACCGTGGCGGTTCCTACGAGCAGTACTTC
D gene: .; clone size: few; CDR3 length: 15; V gene: TRBV7-8; J gene: TRBJ1-2; CDR3 protein: CASSLARTGRGGYTF; CDR3 DNA: TGTGCCAGCAGCTTAGCGAGGACTGGCCGAGGGGGCTACACCTTC
D gene: .; clone size: many; CDR3 length: 15; V gene: TRBV6-1; J gene: TRBJ1-2; CDR3 protein: CASSAPDLGDYGYTF; CDR3 DNA: TGTGCCAGCAGTGCCCCGGATCTAGGAGACTATGGCTACACCTTC
D gene: .; clone size: many; CDR3 length: 16; V gene: TRBV5-6; J gene: TRBJ2-3; CDR3 protein: CASSFSSIRSTDTQYF; CDR3 DNA: TGTGCCAGCAGCTTCTCGTCAATTAGGAGCACAGATACGCAGTATTTT
D gene: .; clone size: few; CDR3 length: 15; V gene: TRBV9; J gene: TRBJ2-3; CDR3 protein: CASSVRGGNTDTQYF; CDR3 DNA: TGTGCCAGCAGCGTACGGGGAGGTAACACAGATACGCAGTATTTT
D gene: .; clone size: many; CDR3 length: 13; V gene: TRBV2; J gene: TRBJ2-5; CDR3 protein: CASSEETAETQYF; CDR3 DNA: TGTGCCAGCAGTGAGGAGACTGCTGAGACCCAGTACTTC
D gene: .; clone size: many; CDR3 length: 14; V gene: TRBV20-1; J gene: TRBJ2-1; CDR3 protein: CSARVALGYNEQFF; CDR3 DNA: TGCAGTGCTAGGGTTGCCCTGGGGTACAATGAGCAGTTCTTC
D gene: TRBD2; clone size: .; CDR3 length: 15; V gene: TRBV10-2; J gene: TRBJ2-7; CDR3 protein: CASRLSGGAGDEQYF; CDR3 DNA: TGTGCCAGCAGGCTCAGCGGGGGGGCCGGGGACGAGCAGTACTTC
D gene: TRBD1; clone size: many; CDR3 length: 15; V gene: TRBV10-3; J gene: TRBJ2-5; CDR3 protein: CAISENRDRQETQYF; CDR3 DNA: TGTGCCATCAGTGAGAACCGGGACAGACAAGAGACCCAGTACTTC
D gene: .; clone size: .; CDR3 length: 13; V gene: TRBV5-1; J gene: TRBJ2-7; CDR3 protein: CASSLGQVDEQYF; CDR3 DNA: TGCGCCAGCAGCTTGGGACAGGTCGACGAGCAGTACTTC
D gene: TRBD2; clone size: .; CDR3 length: 14; V gene: TRBV24-1; J gene: TRBJ2-3; CDR3 protein: CATSDPGRVNTQYF; CDR3 DNA: TGTGCCACCAGTGATCCAGGGAGGGTGAATACGCAGTATTTT
D gene: .; clone size: many; CDR3 length: 16; V gene: TRBV12-3/TRBV12-4; J gene: TRBJ2-2; CDR3 protein: CASSFSDSRYTGELFF; CDR3 DNA: TGTGCCAGCAGTTTCTCGGACAGCCGATACACCGGGGAGCTGTTTTTT
D gene: .; clone size: many; CDR3 length: 15; V gene: TRBV5-1; J gene: TRBJ1-3; CDR3 protein: CASSLGTASGNTIYF; CDR3 DNA: TGCGCCAGCAGCTTGGGGACAGCCTCTGGAAACACCATATATTTT
D gene: TRBD1; clone size: many; CDR3 length: 15; V gene: TRBV6-1; J gene: TRBJ2-7; CDR3 protein: CASSPSGQGYYEQYF; CDR3 DNA: TGTGCCAGCAGTCCCTCGGGACAGGGGTATTACGAGCAGTACTTC
D gene: .; clone size: few; CDR3 length: 15; V gene: TRBV5-1; J gene: TRBJ1-1; CDR3 protein: CASSLEDPESTEAFF; CDR3 DNA: TGCGCCAGCAGCTTGGAGGACCCCGAGAGCACTGAAGCTTTCTTT
D gene: TRBD1; clone size: .; CDR3 length: 13; V gene: TRBV10-3; J gene: TRBJ2-5; CDR3 protein: CAISAKGAETQYF; CDR3 DNA: TGTGCCATCAGTGCAAAGGGGGCAGAGACCCAGTACTTC
D gene: .; clone size: many; CDR3 length: 14; V gene: TRBV19; J gene: TRBJ1-5; CDR3 protein: CASRRPSSNQPQHF; CDR3 DNA: TGTGCCAGTAGAAGACCCAGTAGCAATCAGCCCCAGCATTTT
D gene: TRBD1; clone size: many; CDR3 length: 15; V gene: TRBV15; J gene: TRBJ2-1; CDR3 protein: CATSRDRQGGNEQFF; CDR3 DNA: TGTGCCACCAGCAGAGATAGACAGGGGGGGAATGAGCAGTTCTTC
D gene: .; clone size: many; CDR3 length: 14; V gene: TRBV6-2/TRBV6-3; J gene: TRBJ1-6; CDR3 protein: CASSQGIFNSPLHF; CDR3 DNA: TGTGCCAGCAGCCAGGGTATTTTTAATTCACCCCTCCACTTT
D gene: TRBD2; clone size: many; CDR3 length: 17; V gene: TRBV5-1; J gene: TRBJ2-3; CDR3 protein: CASSPTTSGGIEDTQYF; CDR3 DNA: TGCGCCAGCAGCCCCACCACTAGCGGGGGGATCGAAGATACGCAGTATTTT
D gene: .; clone size: once; CDR3 length: 13; V gene: TRBV29-1; J gene: TRBJ1-2; CDR3 protein: CSVVLVSNYGYTF; CDR3 DNA: TGCAGCGTTGTATTGGTATCTAACTATGGCTACACCTTC
D gene: .; clone size: .; CDR3 length: 13; V gene: TRBV7-7; J gene: TRBJ2-7; CDR3 protein: CASSLGHRGEQYF; CDR3 DNA: TGTGCTAGCAGCTTAGGGCACCGCGGGGAGCAGTACTTC
D gene: .; clone size: .; CDR3 length: 14; V gene: TRBV5-1; J gene: TRBJ2-7; CDR3 protein: CASSQQGGRYEQYF; CDR3 DNA: TGCGCCAGCAGCCAGCAGGGGGGCCGGTACGAGCAGTACTTC
D gene: .; clone size: many; CDR3 length: 11; V gene: TRBV12-3/TRBV12-4; J gene: TRBJ2-1; CDR3 protein: CASSWYNEQFF; CDR3 DNA: TGTGCCAGCAGTTGGTACAATGAGCAGTTCTTC
D gene: .; clone size: .; CDR3 length: 11; V gene: TRBV30; J gene: TRBJ1-1; CDR3 protein: CARERNTEAFF; CDR3 DNA: TGTGCCCGGGAGAGGAACACTGAAGCTTTCTTT
D gene: .; clone size: once; CDR3 length: 14; V gene: TRBV2; J gene: TRBJ2-6; CDR3 protein: CASSTGFGANVLTF; CDR3 DNA: TGTGCCAGCAGTACAGGGTTCGGGGCCAACGTCCTGACTTTC
D gene: .; clone size: many; CDR3 length: 16; V gene: TRBV4-1; J gene: TRBJ2-5; CDR3 protein: CASSQRQTSGQETQYF; CDR3 DNA: TGCGCCAGCAGCCAACGACAGACGTCCGGCCAAGAGACCCAGTACTTC
D gene: .; clone size: many; CDR3 length: 13; V gene: TRBV5-1; J gene: TRBJ2-5; CDR3 protein: CASSWSYQETQYF; CDR3 DNA: TGCGCCAGCAGCTGGTCGTACCAAGAGACCCAGTACTTC
D gene: .; clone size: many; CDR3 length: 13; V gene: TRBV20-1; J gene: TRBJ1-2; CDR3 protein: CSASGPSTYGYTF; CDR3 DNA: TGCAGTGCTAGCGGTCCGAGTACCTATGGCTACACCTTC
D gene: .; clone size: .; CDR3 length: 15; V gene: TRBV3-1; J gene: TRBJ1-6; CDR3 protein: CASSLDTSYNSPLHF; CDR3 DNA: TGTGCCAGCAGCCTTGACACGTCCTATAATTCACCCCTCCACTTT
D gene: .; clone size: many; CDR3 length: 13; V gene: TRBV9; J gene: TRBJ2-5; CDR3 protein: CASSLSRVGAQYF; CDR3 DNA: TGTGCCAGCAGCCTCTCCAGGGTCGGGGCCCAGTACTTC
D gene: TRBD2; clone size: .; CDR3 length: 14; V gene: TRBV13; J gene: TRBJ2-7; CDR3 protein: CASSSGTSGYEQYF; CDR3 DNA: TGTGCCAGCAGCTCCGGGACTAGCGGTTACGAGCAGTACTTC
D gene: TRBD1; clone size: many; CDR3 length: 13; V gene: TRBV7-9; J gene: TRBJ2-1; CDR3 protein: CASRATGGNEQFF; CDR3 DNA: TGTGCCAGCAGAGCTACAGGGGGCAATGAGCAGTTCTTC